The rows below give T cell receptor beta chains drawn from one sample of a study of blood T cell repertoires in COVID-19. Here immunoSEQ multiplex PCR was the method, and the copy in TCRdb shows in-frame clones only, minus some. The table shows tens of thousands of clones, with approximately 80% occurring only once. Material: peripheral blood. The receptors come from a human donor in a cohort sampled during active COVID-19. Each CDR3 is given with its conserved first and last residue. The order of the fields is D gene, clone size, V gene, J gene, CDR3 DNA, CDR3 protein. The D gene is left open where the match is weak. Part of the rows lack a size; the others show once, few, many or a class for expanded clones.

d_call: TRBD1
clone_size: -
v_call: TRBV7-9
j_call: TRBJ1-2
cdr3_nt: TGTGCCAGCAGCCCAGGGACAGGGATATATGGCTACACCTTC
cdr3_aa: CASSPGTGIYGYTF

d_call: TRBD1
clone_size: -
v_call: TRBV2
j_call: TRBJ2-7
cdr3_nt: TGTGCCAGCAGGCGACAGGGGAATCCCGGCGAGCAGTACTTC
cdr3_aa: CASRRQGNPGEQYF

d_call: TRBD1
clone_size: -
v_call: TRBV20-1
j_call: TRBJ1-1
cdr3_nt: TGCAGTGCTAGTTCCCCCGGGACAGGTGACACTGAAGCTTTCTTT
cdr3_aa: CSASSPGTGDTEAFF

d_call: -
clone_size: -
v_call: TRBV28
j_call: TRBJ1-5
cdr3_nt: TGTGCCACCAGGACAGCGCCCAATCAGCCCCAGCATTTT
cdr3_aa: CATRTAPNQPQHF

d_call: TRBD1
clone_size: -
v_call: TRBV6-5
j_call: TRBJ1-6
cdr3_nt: TGTGCCAGCATTCCGGGACAGGCACAACTACCCCTCCACTTT
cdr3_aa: CASIPGQAQLPLHF

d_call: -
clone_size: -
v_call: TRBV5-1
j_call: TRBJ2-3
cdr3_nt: TGCGCCAGCAGCCTCCTCGCCTCGAATTCTGGCGATACGCAGTATTTT
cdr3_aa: CASSLLASNSGDTQYF

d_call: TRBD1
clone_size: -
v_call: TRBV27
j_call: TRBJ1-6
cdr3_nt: TGTGCCACAAACAGGGGCGATAATTCACCCCTCCACTTT
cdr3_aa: CATNRGDNSPLHF

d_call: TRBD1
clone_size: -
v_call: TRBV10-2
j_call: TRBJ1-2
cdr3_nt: TGCGCCAGCAGTAAAACACAGGGGGCGCTTAGAGGCTACACCTTC
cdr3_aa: CASSKTQGALRGYTF

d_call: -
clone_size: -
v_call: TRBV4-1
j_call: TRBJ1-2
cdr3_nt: TGCGCCAGCAGCCAAGTAGCGGGGACCAAAAACTATGGCTACACCTTC
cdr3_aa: CASSQVAGTKNYGYTF

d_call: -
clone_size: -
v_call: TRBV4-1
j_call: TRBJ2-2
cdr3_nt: TGCGCCAGCAGCCAAGTGGCAACCGGGGAGCTGTTTTTT
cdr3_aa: CASSQVATGELFF

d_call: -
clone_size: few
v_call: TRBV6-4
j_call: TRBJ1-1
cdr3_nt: TGTGCCAGCAGTCCCGGGGGGGTGAACACTGAAGCTTTCTTT
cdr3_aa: CASSPGGVNTEAFF

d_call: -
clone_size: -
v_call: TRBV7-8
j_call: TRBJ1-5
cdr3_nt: TGTGCCAGCAGCTTAGGACTTGGGTGGGATCAGCCCCAGCATTTT
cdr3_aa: CASSLGLGWDQPQHF

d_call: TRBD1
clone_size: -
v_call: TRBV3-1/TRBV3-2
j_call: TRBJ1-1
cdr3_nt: TGTGCCAGCAGCGTGGGACAGCGGGAAGCTTTCTTT
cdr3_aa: CASSVGQREAFF

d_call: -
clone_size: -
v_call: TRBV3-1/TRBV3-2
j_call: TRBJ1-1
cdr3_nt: TGTGCCAGCAGCCGCCGGGGTATGAACACTGAAGCTTTCTTT
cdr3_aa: CASSRRGMNTEAFF

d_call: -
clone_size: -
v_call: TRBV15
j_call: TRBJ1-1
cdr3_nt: TGTGCCACCAGCAGAGAACGGGGTCTCTATAACACTGAAGCTTTCTTT
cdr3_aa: CATSRERGLYNTEAFF

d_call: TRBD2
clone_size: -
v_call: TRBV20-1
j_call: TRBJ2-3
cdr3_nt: TGCAGTGCTAGTTCTCTAGCGGGGTTATACACAAGTACGCAGTATTTT
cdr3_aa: CSASSLAGLYTSTQYF

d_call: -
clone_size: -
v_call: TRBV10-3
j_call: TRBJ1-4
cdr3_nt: TGTGCCATCGGCGGGGGGGCGAAGGAAAAACTGTTTTTT
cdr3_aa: CAIGGGAKEKLFF

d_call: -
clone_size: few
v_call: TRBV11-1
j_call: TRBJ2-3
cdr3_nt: TGTGCCAGCAGCTTAGCGTTGGGGGCGAGCACAGATACGCAGTATTTT
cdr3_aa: CASSLALGASTDTQYF

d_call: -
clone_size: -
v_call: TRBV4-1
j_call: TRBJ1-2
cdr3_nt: TGCGCCAGCAGCCAAGAGGGCGACGGCGATGGCTACACCTTC
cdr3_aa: CASSQEGDGDGYTF

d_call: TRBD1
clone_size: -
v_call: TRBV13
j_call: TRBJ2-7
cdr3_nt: TGTGCCAGCATTCCTAGAAGTCGGGACAGGGGCCCCTACGAGCAGTACTTC
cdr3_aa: CASIPRSRDRGPYEQYF

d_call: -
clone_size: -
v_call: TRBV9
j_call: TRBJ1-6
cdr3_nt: TGTGCCAGCAGCGTAGGACAGTTGAGCTCCTATAATTCACCCCTCCACTTT
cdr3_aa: CASSVGQLSSYNSPLHF

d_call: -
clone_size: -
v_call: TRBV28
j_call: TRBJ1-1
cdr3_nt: TGTGCCAGCAGTCCTCTCGCGGGGGGTGGGTACACTGAAGCTTTCTTT
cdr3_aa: CASSPLAGGGYTEAFF

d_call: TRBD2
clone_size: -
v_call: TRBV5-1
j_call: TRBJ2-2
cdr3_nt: TGCGCCAGCAGGTCGGGGACTAGCGGGGCGAGCGGGGAGCTGTTTTTT
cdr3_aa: CASRSGTSGASGELFF

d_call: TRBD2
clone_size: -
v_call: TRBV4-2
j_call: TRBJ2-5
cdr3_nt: TGTGCCAGCAGCCAAGATCTCGGAGCGGGACAAGAGACCCAGTACTTC
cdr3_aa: CASSQDLGAGQETQYF

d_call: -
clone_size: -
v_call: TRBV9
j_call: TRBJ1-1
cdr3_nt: TGTGCCAGCAGCTTCGGACAGCCCAGGCAGGGGAAAGCTTTCTTT
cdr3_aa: CASSFGQPRQGKAFF

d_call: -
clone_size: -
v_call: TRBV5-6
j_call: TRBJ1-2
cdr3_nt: TGTGCCAGCAGCCATTGGGGGGTCATTGGCTACACCTTC
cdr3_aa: CASSHWGVIGYTF

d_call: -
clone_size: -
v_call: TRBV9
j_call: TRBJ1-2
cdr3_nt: TGTGCCAGCAGCGTACGGTTGGTAGCTAACTATGGCTACACCTTC
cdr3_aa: CASSVRLVANYGYTF

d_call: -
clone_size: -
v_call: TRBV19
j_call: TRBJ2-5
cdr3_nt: TGTGCCAGTAGTAAAGCGCGGGAGACCCAGTACTTC
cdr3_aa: CASSKARETQYF

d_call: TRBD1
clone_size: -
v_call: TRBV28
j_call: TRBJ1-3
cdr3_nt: TGTGCCAGCAGTTTTAAGGGGGCCCGAAACACCATATATTTT
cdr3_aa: CASSFKGARNTIYF

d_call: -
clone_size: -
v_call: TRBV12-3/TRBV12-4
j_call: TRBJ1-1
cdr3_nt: TGTGCCAGCAGTGCCACCCCGGGTGTAAGAGCTTTCTTT
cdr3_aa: CASSATPGVRAFF

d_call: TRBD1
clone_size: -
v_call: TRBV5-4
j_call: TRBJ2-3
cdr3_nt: TGTGCCAGCAGCGCAGGGACAGGGTTATCCACAGATACGCAGTATTTT
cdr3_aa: CASSAGTGLSTDTQYF

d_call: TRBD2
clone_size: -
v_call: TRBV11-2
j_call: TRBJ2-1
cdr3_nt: TGTGCCAGCAGGCTTACGGCGGGGGCCTACAATGAGCAGTTCTTC
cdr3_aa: CASRLTAGAYNEQFF

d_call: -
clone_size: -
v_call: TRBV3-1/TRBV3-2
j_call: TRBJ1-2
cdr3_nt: TGTGCCAGCAGCCAAGGAGGTGGCTACACCTTC
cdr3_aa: CASSQGGGYTF

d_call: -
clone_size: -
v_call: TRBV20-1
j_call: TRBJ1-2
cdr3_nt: TGCAGTGCTAGGGACAACCTAGGCTACACCTTC
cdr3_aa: CSARDNLGYTF

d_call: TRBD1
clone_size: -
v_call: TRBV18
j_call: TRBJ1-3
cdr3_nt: TGTGCCAGCTCACAGACAGGGACCTGTGGAAACACCATATATTTT
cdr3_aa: CASSQTGTCGNTIYF

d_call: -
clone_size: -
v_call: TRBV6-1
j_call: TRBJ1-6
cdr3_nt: TGTGCCAGCAGTAAAGGGTTTAGCTCCTATAATTCACCCCTCCACTTT
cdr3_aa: CASSKGFSSYNSPLHF

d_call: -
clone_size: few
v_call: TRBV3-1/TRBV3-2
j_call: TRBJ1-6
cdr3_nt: TGTGCCAGCAGCCAAGGGGTCGGGAATTCACCCCTCCACTTT
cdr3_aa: CASSQGVGNSPLHF

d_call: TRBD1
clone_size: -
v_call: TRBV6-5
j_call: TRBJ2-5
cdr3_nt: TGTGCCAGTCAACAGGGGATGTCAGAGACCCAGTACTTC
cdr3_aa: CASQQGMSETQYF

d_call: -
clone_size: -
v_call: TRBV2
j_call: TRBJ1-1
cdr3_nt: TGTGCCAGCAGTGAAGCGCCGCGACAGGTATTCTTT
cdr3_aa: CASSEAPRQVFF

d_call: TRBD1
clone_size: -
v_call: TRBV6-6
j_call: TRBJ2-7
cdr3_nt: TGTGCCAGCAGTAGGGGACAGGGCTACGAGCAGTACTTC
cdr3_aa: CASSRGQGYEQYF

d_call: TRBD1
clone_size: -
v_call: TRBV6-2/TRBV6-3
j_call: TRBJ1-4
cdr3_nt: TGTGCCAGCAGCCGAAAGGGGACAGAGCTTGAAAAACTGTTTTTT
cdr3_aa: CASSRKGTELEKLFF

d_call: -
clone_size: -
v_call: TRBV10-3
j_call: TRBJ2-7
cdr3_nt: TGTGCCATCAGTGAGTCAGTTAGCAGCGAGCAGTACTTC
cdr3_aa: CAISESVSSEQYF

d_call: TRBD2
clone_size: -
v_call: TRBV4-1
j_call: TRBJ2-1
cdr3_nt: TGCGCCAGCAGCCTTCCTACATTAACGACTAGCGGGGGGGCGAATGAGCAGTTCTTC
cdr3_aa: CASSLPTLTTSGGANEQFF

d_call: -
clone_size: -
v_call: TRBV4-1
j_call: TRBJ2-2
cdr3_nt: TGCGCCAGCAGCCAAGATTCAGGGGCCCACCTCACCGGGGAGCTGTTTTTT
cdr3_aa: CASSQDSGAHLTGELFF

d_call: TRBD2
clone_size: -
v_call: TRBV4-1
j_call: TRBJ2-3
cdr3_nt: TGCGCCAGCAGCCAAGACCCCAAACAGCGGGGGGACACAGATACGCAGTATTTT
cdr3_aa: CASSQDPKQRGDTDTQYF

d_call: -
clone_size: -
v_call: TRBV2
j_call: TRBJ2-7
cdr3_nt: TGTGCCAGCAGTCTTAATGGAGGCTACGAGCAGTACTTC
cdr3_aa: CASSLNGGYEQYF

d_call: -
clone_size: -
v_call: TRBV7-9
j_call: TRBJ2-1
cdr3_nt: TGTGCCAGCAGCTTAAGGGGCAGTTACAATGAGCAGTTCTTC
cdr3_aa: CASSLRGSYNEQFF

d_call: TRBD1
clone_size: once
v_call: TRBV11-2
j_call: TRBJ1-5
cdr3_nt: TGTGCCAGCAGCTTAACCACAGGGGCGAGCAATCAGCCCCAGCATTTT
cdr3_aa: CASSLTTGASNQPQHF

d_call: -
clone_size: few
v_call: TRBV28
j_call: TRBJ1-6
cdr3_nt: TGTGCCAGCAGTTTCCCGGGGAGATATAATTCACCCCTCCACTTT
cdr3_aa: CASSFPGRYNSPLHF

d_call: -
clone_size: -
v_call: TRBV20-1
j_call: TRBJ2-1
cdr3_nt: TGCAGTGCTAGTCCCAGGGATGAGCAGTTCTTC
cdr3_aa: CSASPRDEQFF

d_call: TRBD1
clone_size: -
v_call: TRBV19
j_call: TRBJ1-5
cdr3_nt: TGTGCCAGTAGTATTCGGGGACAGGACAATCAGCCCCAGCATTTT
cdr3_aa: CASSIRGQDNQPQHF

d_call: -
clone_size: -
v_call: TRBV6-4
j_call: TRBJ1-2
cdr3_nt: TGTGCCAGCAGAAGGACAAGCACGAACTATGGCTACACCTTC
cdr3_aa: CASRRTSTNYGYTF

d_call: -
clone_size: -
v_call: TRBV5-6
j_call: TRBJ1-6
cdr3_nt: TGTGCCAGCAGCCGCAGAGGGTTTTTTAGCTCCTATAATTCACCCCTCCACTTT
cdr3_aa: CASSRRGFFSSYNSPLHF

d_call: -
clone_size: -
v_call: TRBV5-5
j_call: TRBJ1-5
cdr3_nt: TGTGCCAGCAGCTTGGTACCCTCCGGATCTACAGGGCCCCAGCATTTT
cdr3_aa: CASSLVPSGSTGPQHF

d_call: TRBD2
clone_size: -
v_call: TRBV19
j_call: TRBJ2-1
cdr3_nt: TGTGCCAGTAACCCGTTAGCGGGGGGACCCAATGAGCAGTTCTTC
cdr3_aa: CASNPLAGGPNEQFF